This T cell receptor (beta chain) was captured in a study of cytomegalovirus exposure and HLA in healthy donors (TCRdb year 2017). For the study in its entirety: An earlier analysis of more than 550 of the donors reported approximately 300 Gb of sequence data and around 100 million unique TCR beta sequences obtained from about 180 million T cells. Approximately 310 gigabases of sequencing data and tens of millions of unique TCR sequences were included in an early release covering about 620 HLA-typed donors. The genetic ancestry cluster associated with self-reported Caucasian donors included about 81% of the roughly 360 genotyped donors. The study was designed to test whether signatures of past pathogen exposure could be identified by cataloging public T cell receptors. The T cell repertoires of 550 to 850 subjects were profiled by immunosequencing and related to cytomegalovirus serostatus. Along with the approximately 700-subject first cohort, a separate validation cohort of 120 different subjects was used. High-throughput TCR immunosequencing, statistical association of individual TCRs with disease status, and machine learning were combined to predict cytomegalovirus infection status. A later analysis re-analyzed previously published TCR beta repertoires from hundreds of donors and added high-resolution HLA genotyping to study TCR occurrence patterns. In the later analysis, no new phenotypic data were used to find candidate immune exposures; instead, reliance was placed on TCR beta sequences and their occurrence across donors. In an earlier analysis of 587 of the donors, high-throughput TCR beta sequencing was used to judge whether each TCR beta V gene segment behaved as functional or pseudogenic. Alongside the repertoire data, information on donor age, sex, ethnicity and CMV serostatus was compiled. Genome-wide SNP genotypes for about three fifths of the roughly 700 donors were used in a later genetic analysis, which treated that subset as a discovery cohort. All discovery cohort repertoires had been generated using a single sequencing platform. HLA typing covered class I and class II loci at four-digit resolution. Typing coverage varied by locus: about 620-640 donors for A, B, C, DRB1 and DQB1; 500 to 550 for DQA1; around 610 for DPA1; 450 to 480 for DPB1. Four to six DR-DQ haplotypes were handled as single units for association and clustering because linkage in the cohort was strong. Among about 360 genotyped donors of the cohort, an average of roughly 240,000 unique TCR beta nucleotide sequences were sequenced per donor, roughly 20% of them non-productive.

Trimmed from V: 6 bases; trimmed from J: 7 bases; junction bases lacking a gene match: 9. CDR3 length: 15 amino acids, cysteine to phenylalanine. The kept DNA is CDR3 alone, 45 bases in frame from the first base. CDR1 and CDR2 are drawn from the germline V gene (reference sequence): LNHDA, SQIVND. The cohort was made up of 666 healthy bone marrow donors. Cohort members were all nominally healthy when sampled, although unrecorded immune exposures were likely present. The donor was CMV seronegative and was included in the group of about 350 seronegative cohort members. A peripheral blood sample was provided by each donor, and peripheral blood mononuclear cells were used for TCR beta sequencing. The Qiagen DNeasy Blood Extraction Kit was used to extract genomic DNA from the blood cell samples. Library generation was performed with the immunoSEQ multiplex PCR assay. A mixture of 60 forward primers for TCR Vbeta segments and 13 reverse primers for TCR Jbeta segments was used in the multiplex PCR. The CDR3 region of rearranged TCR beta genes was amplified from genomic DNA with a multiplex PCR assay. The amplified TCR beta libraries were sequenced on the Illumina HiSeq System as 87-base-pair reads. The authors processed their data as follows. A later analysis tallied 75 million to 95 million unique TCR beta chains across the 700 or so repertoires, and about 12 million of those chains were shared by two or more donors. Raw reads were error-corrected and collapsed into unique sequences with a nearest-neighbor algorithm that merged closely related sequences to remove PCR and sequencing errors. V, D and J gene segments were assigned by aligning CDR3 sequences to IMGT reference sequences. For a sequence to be retained, a match of at least six nucleotides was required to both a V gene segment and a J gene segment. A rearrangement counted as productive if the CDR3 had no stop codons and remained in frame with V and J, and every other rearrangement counted as non-productive. Following IMGT convention, CDR3 was defined as the stretch from the second conserved V-encoded cysteine to the conserved J-encoded phenylalanine. In an earlier analysis of more than 550 of the donors, sequences lacking an unambiguous match to a single V gene segment were excluded. An earlier analysis of fewer than 750 of the donors classified V segments as functional when productive rearrangements were above 56.7% and as segregating when the standard deviation between donors was above 5%. To diagnose cytomegalovirus status from the catalog of TCR beta chain sequences, a statistical classification framework was built. In a later analysis, V and J genes were assigned by comparing TCR nucleotide sequences against IMGT/GENE-DB human TR gene sequences. The TCRdist pipeline was used in a later analysis to assign CDR3 sequences and most-parsimonious VDJ recombination scenarios. In a later analysis, every TCR beta chain was defined by the combination of its CDR3 amino acid sequence and its V-gene family, and reads without a unique V-gene family were dropped. As a way to deal with suspected cross-contamination and a sequencing artifact, a later analysis dropped 450 to 700 nucleotide sequences that were highly shared and had low generation probability. In a later analysis, a clonal expansion index was calculated for each public chain from normalized within-repertoire ranks of inferred template counts. In a later analysis, generation probabilities were computed with a VDJ recombination model fitted to out-of-frame rearrangements, and the resulting probabilities were checked against IGoR. In a later analysis, TCR-TCR, TCR-HLA and TCR-CMV co-occurrence was scored with hypergeometric tests, and a repertoire-size bias correction was applied to TCR pairs. A later analysis estimated false discovery rates by permuting HLA or CMV assignments 20 times. A later analysis grouped co-occurring TCRs with DBSCAN, adding TCRdist sequence similarity when clustering within HLA-allele-positive subsets. Repertoires with fewer than 30,000 or more than 120,000 public chains, plus five repertoires with anomalous nucleotide sharing, were excluded from co-occurrence clustering. TCRdb took over this immuneACCESS table, retaining in-frame rearrangements with V and J assigned. Such tables are incomplete; in checked studies, under half of the missing clones stem from an unresolved V gene, and the remainder is unexplained. The V and J calls and clone size come from that table; D and trimming were worked out from the DNA. Recorded for this sample are about 110,000 clones; roughly 80% of them occurred a single time. The ten largest clones capture 0.24% of the sample.

Broader findings and caveats from the paper: HLA typing was unavailable for some donors at each locus, so association tests used only the typed subset. The classifier was reported to diagnose cytomegalovirus status with high specificity and sensitivity in both the original cohort and the validation cohort. In a later genetic analysis, fewer N-insertions in productive TCRs were reported among donors in an Asian-associated ancestry cluster than the roughly 710-donor mean. A later analysis found that TCR association rates varied across HLA loci, with DRB1 alleles showing the most associated TCRs and HLA-C alleles the fewest. An association between a missense DCLRE1C variant and V-gene and J-gene trimming of TCR beta chains was found in a later genetic analysis and replicated in an independent cohort. Over 15 rarely observed V segments, including chromosome 9 orphons, were excluded from the earlier analysis of about 600 of the donors because counts were too low. A further reported finding was that TCR beta sequences accurately predicted the HLA-A and HLA-B alleles for most subjects in the first cohort. According to a later analysis, most CMV-associated TCR beta chains appeared to be HLA-restricted, and the HLA associations seemed to be driven largely by CMV exposure. Roughly uniform sequencing depth across donors was assumed in presence/absence analyses, although this assumption may not hold. Some IMGT-functional V segments, including TRBV6-2 and TRBV6-3, could not be distinguished by the 87-base-pair reads and were therefore excluded. Most TCR sequences were observed very rarely across donors, whereas some public TCRs were present in many individuals. Strong co-occurrence of HLA alleles, especially DR and DQ, made assigning TCR associations to individual alleles difficult. According to a later analysis, parvovirus B19, influenza, CMV and Epstein-Barr virus appeared linked to several top co-occurrence clusters. A group of highly shared sequence variants was considered likely to be a technical artifact of the sequencing pipeline. Three of the identified cytomegalovirus-associated TCR beta chains were confirmed in vitro to be specific for cytomegalovirus antigens. This cohort had only TCR beta chains sequenced, and the lack of alpha or paired-chain data limited which features could be detected. Compared with equally common non-associated chains, HLA-associated TCR beta chains in a later analysis were more clonally expanded and had lower generation probabilities. The only immune exposure information available for the cohort was CMV serostatus. A total of roughly 160 TCR beta chains were listed by the study as associated with cytomegalovirus. Broadly in line with IMGT annotations, most TCR beta V segments showed up in productive rearrangements about 90% or about 30% of the time in an earlier analysis of 587 of the donors. The authors suggested that the approach could potentially be extended to other disease states and immunological phenotypes. Correlated functional status among segregating V segments might be attributable to linkage disequilibrium, but an unknown experimental factor could not be ruled out. At a false discovery rate of 0.05, a later analysis linked some 17,000 TCR beta sequences to specific HLA alleles.

For this clone: Its antigen target is currently unknown. No base quality information exists; no much larger clone differs at one position.

Sequencing was performed on PBMCs. The chain employs TRBV19 and TRBJ2-1; 10 middle bases align to TRBD1. This clonotype was sampled from a middle-aged man in good health and CMV-seronegative. The sequenced DNA is TGTGCCAGTAGACGACCGGGACAGGGGTTGAATGAGCAGTTCTTC. Translated, it reads CASRRPGQGLNEQFF. Supplemented by the reference TRBV19 and TRBJ2-1 proteins around the CDR3, the complete variable domain is DGGITQSPKYLFRKEGQNVTLSCEQNLNHDAMYWYRQDPGQGLRLIYYSQIVNDFQKGDIAEGYSVSREKKESFPLTVTSAQKNPTAFYLCASRRPGQGLNEQFFGPGTRLTVL.